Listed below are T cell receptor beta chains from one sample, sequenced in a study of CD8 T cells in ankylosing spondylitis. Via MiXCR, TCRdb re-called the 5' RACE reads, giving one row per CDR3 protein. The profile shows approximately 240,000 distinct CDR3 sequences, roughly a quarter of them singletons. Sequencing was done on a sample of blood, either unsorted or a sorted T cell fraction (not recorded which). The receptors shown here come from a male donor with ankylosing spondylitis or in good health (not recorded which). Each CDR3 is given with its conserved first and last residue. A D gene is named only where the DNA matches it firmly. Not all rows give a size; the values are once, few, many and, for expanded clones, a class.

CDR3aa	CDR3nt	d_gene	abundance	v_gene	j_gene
CASNPTGGNSPLHF	TGTGCCAGCAACCCGACAGGGGGTAATTCACCCCTCCACTTT	TRBD1	NA	TRBV12-3/TRBV12-4	TRBJ1-6
CASSYSQTSGGTDTQYF	TGTGCCAGCAGTTACTCTCAGACTAGCGGGGGCACAGATACGCAGTATTTT	TRBD2	NA	TRBV6-2/TRBV6-3	TRBJ2-3
CATSGGARTNYGYTF	TGTGCCACCAGTGGGGGGGCTAGAACTAACTATGGCTACACCTTC	NA	many	TRBV24-1	TRBJ1-2
CSARAIHRPNEQFF	TGCAGTGCTAGGGCGATCCACCGACCGAATGAGCAGTTCTTC	NA	few	TRBV20-1	TRBJ2-1
CSARNRGAYEQYF	TGCAGTGCTAGAAACAGGGGGGCCTACGAGCAGTACTTC	TRBD1	NA	TRBV20-1	TRBJ2-7
CASSEGTANTGELFF	TGTGCCAGCAGTGAGGGGACGGCGAACACCGGGGAGCTGTTTTTT	NA	many	TRBV2	TRBJ2-2
CSVGRRGTEAFF	TGCAGCGTTGGACGGAGGGGCACTGAAGCTTTCTTT	NA	many	TRBV29-1	TRBJ1-1
CASRSTLSTDTQYF	TGTGCCAGCAGGTCCACCCTGTCCACAGATACGCAGTATTTT	NA	NA	TRBV6-1	TRBJ2-3
CASRNKRTFTDTQYF	TGCGCCAGCAGGAATAAGCGGACGTTCACAGATACGCAGTATTTT	NA	NA	TRBV5-1	TRBJ2-3
CSVGAGHLGTGELFF	TGCAGCGTTGGGGCGGGGCATTTGGGCACCGGGGAGCTGTTTTTT	NA	NA	TRBV29-1	TRBJ2-2
CSASHGGNTEAFF	TGCAGTGCTAGCCACGGGGGTAACACTGAAGCTTTCTTT	NA	NA	TRBV20-1	TRBJ1-1
CASSEDGQGWEETQYF	TGTGCCAGCAGTGAAGACGGGCAGGGGTGGGAAGAGACCCAGTACTTC	NA	NA	TRBV2	TRBJ2-5
CASSVESNGEQYF	TGTGCCAGCAGTGTAGAGTCCAACGGCGAGCAGTACTTC	NA	NA	TRBV6-1	TRBJ2-7
CASSPQLGEAFF	TGTGCCAGCTCACCACAGTTAGGCGAAGCTTTCTTT	NA	NA	TRBV18	TRBJ1-1
CSARPGQSYGYTF	TGCAGTGCCCGACCGGGACAGTCCTATGGCTACACCTTC	TRBD1	many	TRBV20-1	TRBJ1-2
CSVGRTGPGTEAFF	TGCAGCGTTGGGCGGACAGGTCCGGGCACTGAAGCTTTCTTT	TRBD1	NA	TRBV29-1	TRBJ1-1
CAISGFPNYGYTF	TGTGCCATCAGTGGCTTTCCAAACTATGGCTACACCTTC	NA	NA	TRBV10-3	TRBJ1-2
CASSILQGTSRKLFF	TGTGCCAGCAGTATATTACAGGGGACGAGCCGAAAACTGTTTTTT	TRBD1	few	TRBV27	TRBJ1-4
CASSLAGAGGLNEQFF	TGTGCCAGCAGCTTAGCAGGAGCGGGGGGGCTTAATGAGCAGTTCTTC	TRBD2	NA	TRBV7-9	TRBJ2-1
CASSLGQEETQYF	TGTGCCAGCAGCTTGGGACAGGAAGAGACCCAGTACTTC	NA	many	TRBV5-5	TRBJ2-5
CASSSSPLSLYEQYF	TGTGCCAGCAGTTCCTCGCCCTTATCCCTATACGAGCAGTACTTC	NA	few	TRBV12-3/TRBV12-4	TRBJ2-7
CSARDFAGQINQPQHF	TGCAGTGCTAGAGATTTTGCGGGACAGATCAATCAGCCCCAGCATTTT	TRBD1	few	TRBV20-1	TRBJ1-5
CSANSGGGYEQYF	TGCAGTGCGAATAGCGGGGGTGGCTACGAGCAGTACTTC	TRBD2	few	TRBV20-1	TRBJ2-7
CSVERFQGSDTQYF	TGCAGCGTTGAAAGGTTCCAGGGATCAGATACGCAGTATTTT	NA	few	TRBV29-1	TRBJ2-3
CASNTDSSSYEQYF	TGTGCCAGCAACACCGACAGTTCCTCCTACGAGCAGTACTTC	NA	NA	TRBV12-3/TRBV12-4	TRBJ2-7
CSARGGLAQDEQFF	TGCAGTGCTCGGGGGGGACTAGCCCAGGATGAGCAGTTCTTC	TRBD2	NA	TRBV20-1	TRBJ2-1
CAISADRGREEQYF	TGTGCCATCAGTGCGGACAGGGGGCGGGAGGAGCAGTACTTC	TRBD1	NA	TRBV10-3	TRBJ2-7
CASSLLGVSNTEAFF	TGTGCCAGCAGCTTGCTCGGGGTCTCGAACACTGAAGCTTTCTTT	NA	NA	TRBV5-6	TRBJ1-1
CASSLAEAKNIQYF	TGTGCCAGCAGTTTAGCCGAAGCCAAAAACATTCAGTACTTC	NA	many	TRBV28	TRBJ2-4
CSAASGVKYNEQFF	TGCAGTGCTGCCTCGGGGGTGAAGTACAATGAGCAGTTCTTC	NA	many	TRBV20-1	TRBJ2-1
CASSQGAGQLRELFF	TGCGCCAGCAGCCAAGGAGCAGGGCAGTTGAGGGAGCTGTTTTTT	NA	many	TRBV4-1	TRBJ2-2
CASTEAGGPPDTQYF	TGTGCCAGCACGGAAGCGGGGGGGCCGCCAGATACGCAGTATTTT	TRBD2	many	TRBV7-2	TRBJ2-3
CASIQGFGNTIYF	TGTGCCTCGATACAGGGGTTTGGAAACACCATATATTTT	TRBD1	NA	TRBV10-3	TRBJ1-3
CSARDWTYEQYF	TGCAGTGCTAGAGATTGGACCTACGAGCAGTACTTC	NA	many	TRBV20-1	TRBJ2-7
CASSHLGGKTQYF	TGTGCCAGCAGCCATTTGGGGGGGAAGACCCAGTACTTC	TRBD2	once	TRBV12-3/TRBV12-4	TRBJ2-5
CASSPRGHEDTEAFF	TGTGCCAGCAGCCCTAGGGGCCACGAGGACACTGAAGCTTTCTTT	NA	NA	TRBV3-1	TRBJ1-1
CASGPGTGPYNEQFF	TGTGCTAGTGGCCCCGGGACGGGTCCCTACAATGAGCAGTTCTTC	NA	NA	TRBV12-5	TRBJ2-1
CSARGQGGGYTF	TGCAGTGCTAGAGGACAGGGGGGAGGCTACACCTTC	TRBD1	NA	TRBV20-1	TRBJ1-2
CSAHPQRGALKTQYF	TGCAGTGCTCATCCCCAGCGGGGGGCCCTTAAGACCCAGTACTTC	TRBD2	few	TRBV20-1	TRBJ2-5
CSAGVVGLDNEQFF	TGCAGTGCTGGGGTTGTGGGACTAGATAATGAGCAGTTCTTC	TRBD2	NA	TRBV20-1	TRBJ2-1
CASSQGGHNEQFF	TGTGCCAGCAGCCAAGGAGGCCACAATGAGCAGTTCTTC	NA	many	TRBV3-1	TRBJ2-1
CASQRGYYEQYF	TGTGCCAGCCAGCGGGGCTACTACGAGCAGTACTTC	TRBD2	many	TRBV12-3/TRBV12-4	TRBJ2-7
CSAISQGALEQYF	TGCAGTGCTATCTCACAGGGCGCCTTAGAGCAGTACTTC	NA	many	TRBV20-1	TRBJ2-7
CASSLTNFPSSTDTQYF	TGTGCCAGCAGCCTGACTAATTTCCCTTCTAGCACAGATACGCAGTATTTT	NA	many	TRBV7-8	TRBJ2-3
CASADEGRSEKLFF	TGTGCCAGCGCCGATGAGGGAAGAAGTGAAAAACTGTTTTTT	NA	NA	TRBV25-1	TRBJ1-4
CSAPLFGTSGGRGQETQYF	TGCAGTGCTCCCCTTTTCGGGACTAGCGGGGGAAGGGGACAAGAGACCCAGTACTTC	TRBD2	NA	TRBV20-1	TRBJ2-5
CASSWGTGPNYGYTF	TGTGCCAGCAGTTGGGGGACAGGCCCTAACTATGGCTACACCTTC	TRBD1	NA	TRBV12-3/TRBV12-4	TRBJ1-2
CASSLRGVADTQYF	TGTGCCAGCAGCTTAAGGGGCGTGGCAGATACGCAGTATTTT	NA	NA	TRBV12-3/TRBV12-4	TRBJ2-3
CASSFRSGTGNEKLFF	TGTGCCAGCAGCTTTCGGTCCGGGACAGGAAATGAAAAACTGTTTTTT	TRBD1	few	TRBV7-8	TRBJ1-4
CASMRTEAFF	TGTGCCAGCATGAGGACTGAAGCTTTCTTT	NA	few	TRBV28	TRBJ1-1
CSAGDQGASYEQYF	TGCAGTGCAGGGGATCAGGGTGCCTCCTACGAGCAGTACTTC	NA	NA	TRBV20-1	TRBJ2-7
CASSPRGGTSGNTIYF	TGTGCCAGCAGCCCCCGCGGGGGGACCTCTGGAAACACCATATATTTT	NA	many	TRBV5-6	TRBJ1-3
CASSLQTGPGLSYEQYF	TGTGCCAGCAGCCTCCAGACCGGTCCGGGACTAAGCTACGAGCAGTACTTC	TRBD2	many	TRBV4-2	TRBJ2-7